Listed here are 10 T cell receptor beta chains from one sample, sequenced in a study of cytomegalovirus exposure and HLA in healthy donors (dated 2017 in TCRdb). Library preparation used the immunoSEQ multiplex PCR assay. For the multiplex PCR, a mixture combining 60 forward primers for TCR Vbeta segments and 13 reverse primers for TCR Jbeta segments was used. The clones in this table, taken by TCRdb from immuneACCESS, are in-frame only. Not every clone is retained; where verified, under half of the shortfall comes from an unresolved V gene, and the cause of the rest is unknown. The sample profile shows some 140,000 clones; about three quarters of them were found once. Around 4.2% of the sample is held by the ten biggest clonotypes. Sequences were obtained from PBMCs. These receptors were taken from a man aged 50 or older in good health and CMV-seropositive.

The chain links TRBV28 to TRBJ2-2, with 8 bases lining up with TRBD1. J gave up 0 bases and V 6 bases, and 6 bases lay outside the gene matches. The germline V gene has CDR1 MDHEN and CDR2 SYDVKM. The CDR3 runs 16 residues. CDR3 nucleotides: TGTGCCAGCAGGCGGACAGGGAGCGCGAACACCGGGGAGCTGTTTTTT. Translating it yields CASRRTGSANTGELFF.

The V gene is TRBV2, the J gene TRBJ1-1; D is possibly TRBD1 (6 bases). Germline V gene data show CDR1 as SNHLY and CDR2 as FYNNEI. The CDR3 consists of 15 residues. The V end was cut by 6 bases, the J end by 5 bases, with 19 bases between. CDR3 region: CASSRQGPSSTEAFF. CDR3 coding DNA: TGTGCCAGCAGCCGCCAGGGGCCATCTTCGACTGAAGCTTTCTTT.

Turning to this clone: A junction boundary mismatches the germline segment, possibly from a read error. The genes are TRBV15 and TRBJ2-7; D perhaps matches TRBD2 (6 bases). Per the germline V gene, CDR1 is LNHNV and CDR2 is YYDKDF (reference sequence). There are 18 residues in the CDR3. This CDR3 is CATRRGLGSTGETYEQYF. CDR3 sequence (DNA): TGTGCCACCAGAAGAGGGCTCGGGTCGACGGGGGAGACCTACGAGCAGTACTTC.

This clone was counted between two and nine times. V is TRBV4-1 and J is TRBJ2-3; 8 bases line up with TRBD2. The V gene end was trimmed by 2 bases and the J gene end by 8 bases; junction bases not matched to a gene: 12. The CDR3 is made up of 16 amino acids. From germline, CDR1 is MGHRA and CDR2 YSYEKL. The CDR3 coding sequence is TGCGCCAGCAGCCAATCGAGACGGGAGGGCCAGGTTACGCAGTATTTT. It encodes CASSQSRREGQVTQYF.

The rearrangement joins TRBV29-1 to TRBJ1-1, with D tentatively TRBD1 (5 bases). Germline-derived CDR1 and CDR2 are SQVTM and ANQGSEA. V was cut by 4 bases and J by 6 bases, with 12 bases left in between. CDR3 length equals 12 residues. CDR3 nucleotides: TGCAGCGTTGCCCCAGGGAAGGCTGAAGCTTTCTTT. This translates into CSVAPGKAEAFF.

The rearrangement uses TRBV7-9 and TRBJ1-2; a possible D gene is TRBD1 (5 bases). The germline gives CDR1 SEHNR, CDR2 FQNEAQ (reference sequence). V dropped 5 bases and J dropped 2 bases, with 9 bases sitting between them. This CDR3 is built from 13 residues. CDR3 coding DNA: TGTGCCAGCAGCCCTCGACAGAACTATGGCTACACCTTC. This encodes CASSPRQNYGYTF.

The gene calls are TRBV10-3 and TRBJ1-5; no definite D call. Germline V gives CDR1 ENHRY, CDR2 SYGVKD. This CDR3 contains 13 residues. V was pared by 6 bases and J by 9 bases, with 15 bases between. In DNA, the CDR3 is TGTGCCATCAGCGAGGGCGCGGAGCGGCCCCAGCATTTT. It yields the protein CAISEGAERPQHF.

J is TRBJ2-3 and V is TRBV5-1; 7 bases align to TRBD1. CDR3 length: 16 amino acids. CDR1 is SGHRS and CDR2 is YFSETQ in the germline V gene. V lost 0 bases, J lost 2 bases, and 6 bases stayed unmatched. In DNA, the CDR3 is TGCGCCAGCAGCTTGGCCACAGGGGTCGACACAGATACGCAGTATTTT. It is translated as CASSLATGVDTDTQYF.

This clone was observed at least ten times. The rearrangement links TRBV6-1 to TRBJ2-2, with TRBD2 matching over 7 bases. Germline V gene lookup returns CDR1 MNHNS and CDR2 SASEGT. The CDR3 consists of 14 residues. Trimming took 2 bases from V and 3 from J; bases not matched to a gene: 0. The CDR3, as DNA: TGTGCCAGCAGTGAACTAGCGGACACCGGGGAGCTGTTTTTT. Amino acids: CASSELADTGELFF.

V is TRBV7-9 and J is TRBJ1-5, with TRBD1 matching over 8 bases. Unmatched junction bases numbered 12, after V lost 3 bases and J lost 2 bases. From germline, CDR1 is SEHNR and CDR2 FQNEAQ (reference sequence). This CDR3 has 18 residues. The CDR3 loop reads CASSLYPTGVEGNQPQHF. The CDR3 DNA reads TGTGCCAGCAGCTTGTACCCGACAGGGGTCGAAGGCAATCAGCCCCAGCATTTT. Supplemented by reference TRBV7-9 and TRBJ1-5, the full variable domain reads DTGVSQNPRHKITKRGQNVTFRCDPISEHNRLYWYRQTLGQGPEFLTYFQNEAQLEKSRLLSDRFSAERPKGSFSTLEIQRTEQGDSAMYLCASSLYPTGVEGNQPQHFGDGTRLSIL.